The 23 T cell receptor beta chains reported below all come from one sample, sequenced in a study of blood T cell repertoires in COVID-19. Libraries were prepared by immunoSEQ multiplex PCR; TCRdb keeps only in-frame clonotypes and omits some of them. The data hold roughly 250,000 clones, with approximately 90% observed a single time. The specimen sequenced was PBMCs or T cells enriched from blood (not recorded which). Receptors were obtained from a woman aged 25 to 39 with acute COVID-19.

The chain employs TRBV7-2 and TRBJ2-1; D possibly corresponds to TRBD2 (7 bases). The V end was cut by 4 bases, the J end by 9 bases, with 19 bases between. Germline V gene lookup returns CDR1 SGHTA and CDR2 FQGNSA. This CDR3 spans 15 amino acids. CDR3 DNA: TGTGCCAGCAGCTCGGGGGGCGTACTCGGAGTTGAGCAGTTCTTC. This translates into CASSSGGVLGVEQFF.

The V and J genes are TRBV6-6 and TRBJ2-3; 10 nucleotides match TRBD2. V shed 6 bases and J 6 bases; nucleotides not matched to a gene: 3. The CDR3 covers 13 residues. Germline V CDR1 and CDR2: MNHNY, SVGAGI (reference sequence). This CDR3 is CASSGLAVDTQYF. For the CDR3, the DNA is TGTGCCAGCAGCGGACTAGCGGTTGATACGCAGTATTTT.

The genes are TRBV6-5 and TRBJ1-6, with unresolved D. Germline CDR1 reads MNHEY; CDR2 reads SVGAGI. With 5 bases removed from V and 9 bases from J, the gap between germline ends came to 11 bases. The CDR3 contains 13 residues. CDR3 DNA sequence: TGTGCCAGCAGTAAAAGTCCGGGTTCACCCCTCCACTTT. This sequence encodes CASSKSPGSPLHF.

The V and J genes are TRBV5-5 and TRBJ2-7; TRBD1 agrees at 9 bases. This CDR3 is 19 amino acids long. Germline lookup yields CDR1 SGHKS and CDR2 YYEKEE (reference sequence). Trimming cost V 0 bases and J 7 bases; bases outside gene matches: 20. DNA of the CDR3: TGTGCCAGCAGCTTGGAAGGTTCCCGGGACAGGGCCCTTGGGAGGGAGCAGTACTTC. It specifies CASSLEGSRDRALGREQYF. The whole variable domain, filled in from reference TRBV5-5 and TRBJ2-7, reads DAGVTQSPTHLIKTRGQQVTLRCSPISGHKSVSWYQQVLGQGPQFIFQYYEKEERGRGNFPDRFSARQFPNYSSELNVNALLLGDSALYLCASSLEGSRDRALGREQYFGPGTRLTVT.

This clone was seen only a few times. This rearrangement joins TRBV19 to TRBJ2-2; 11 bases are shared with TRBD1. The CDR3 is 14 residues long. Germline CDR1 is LNHDA and CDR2 is SQIVND (reference sequence). V lost 8 bases, J lost 5 bases, and 4 bases stayed unmatched. The CDR3 region has the DNA TGTGCCAGTTACCGGGACAGGGGGACCGGGGAGCTGTTTTTT. This codes for CASYRDRGTGELFF. Full variable domain (missing parts from reference TRBV19 and TRBJ2-2): DGGITQSPKYLFRKEGQNVTLSCEQNLNHDAMYWYRQDPGQGLRLIYYSQIVNDFQKGDIAEGYSVSREKKESFPLTVTSAQKNPTAFYLCASYRDRGTGELFFGEGSRLTVL.

The chain couples TRBV5-1 to TRBJ2-2; 8 nucleotides match TRBD2. The CDR3 is 16 amino acids. Germline V gene lookup returns CDR1 SGHRS and CDR2 YFSETQ. V was clipped by 4 bases and J by 7 bases; unmatched bases: 12. CDR3 sequence: CASSPTGRGALGELFF. CDR3 in DNA: TGCGCCAGCAGCCCAACGGGGCGGGGGGCTCTCGGGGAGCTGTTTTTT.

There are a few counts of this clone. The chain couples TRBV28 to TRBJ2-1, with a weak D call TRBD2 (5 bases). V shed 7 bases and J shed 6 bases, with 7 bases lying between them. CDR3 size: 11 residues. Germline CDR1 and CDR2: MDHEN and SYDVKM. CDR3 in amino acids: CASIGLNEQFF. The CDR3 bases are TGTGCCAGCATTGGACTCAATGAGCAGTTCTTC.

The genes are TRBV30 and TRBJ1-6; D ambiguous. The CDR3 is made up of 14 amino acids. The V gene's germline CDR1 is GTSNPN and CDR2 SVGIG (reference sequence). V was trimmed by 0 bases and J by 9 bases, leaving 12 bases between them. The CDR3, as DNA: TGTGCCTGGAGTGTTCTCCGGGAGACTTCACCCCTCCACTTT. Its protein is CAWSVLRETSPLHF.

This clone was found once. This chain uses TRBV3-1 (or the pseudogene TRBV3-2) with TRBJ1-2, with D maybe TRBD1 (5 bases). Trimming removed 0 bases from V and 7 bases from J, with 12 bases in between. Germline V CDR1 and CDR2: LGHDT, YNNKEL (reference sequence). This CDR3 comprises 14 residues. CDR3 sequence: CASSQEVREGGYTF. In DNA, the CDR3 is TGTGCCAGCAGCCAAGAAGTCAGGGAGGGTGGCTACACCTTC.

The gene calls are TRBV12-3 or TRBV12-4 and TRBJ2-2; D is undetermined. The length of the CDR3 is 13 residues. Trimming stripped 4 bases from V and 1 base from J, with 4 bases between. The CDR3 sequence is CASSSRNTGELFF. CDR3 DNA: TGTGCCAGCAGTTCTAGGAACACCGGGGAGCTGTTTTTT.

V gene TRBV19 combines with J gene TRBJ2-1; a weak D match, TRBD2 (5 bases). From germline, CDR1 is LNHDA and CDR2 SQIVND (reference sequence). The CDR3 covers 17 residues. The ends were cut back, 3 bases at V and 7 bases at J, with 22 bases in the middle. The CDR3 coding sequence is TGTGCCAGTAGTATGGGATACCTAGCCACCCCGCGGAATGAGCAGTTCTTC. Its translation: CASSMGYLATPRNEQFF.

To note about this clone: Other DNA sequences of this sample code for an identical CDR3. V is TRBV6-5 and J is TRBJ1-5, with D possibly matching TRBD1 (6 bases). Germline V gives CDR1 MNHEY, CDR2 SVGAGI. The CDR3 consists of 15 residues. V lost 0 bases and J lost 1, with 7 bases in between. CDR3 region: CASSYSGGSNQPQHF. CDR3 sequence (DNA): TGTGCCAGCAGTTACTCAGGGGGAAGCAATCAGCCCCAGCATTTT.

CDR3 amino acids: CASSQDLHYPSSYNSPLHF. DNA for the CDR3: TGCGCCAGCAGCCAAGATCTTCACTACCCGAGCTCCTATAATTCACCCCTCCACTTT. V and J are TRBV4-1 and TRBJ1-6, with D uncertain. This CDR3 is 19 amino acids long. Per the germline V gene, CDR1 is MGHRA and CDR2 is YSYEKL. V was pared by 0 bases and J by 0 bases, with 15 bases between.

This clone was detected only a few times. The chain carries TRBV7-8 and TRBJ1-6, with 9 bases that match TRBD1. Germline V gene lookup returns CDR1 SGHVS and CDR2 FQNEAQ. V was pared by 4 bases and J by 9 bases, with 7 bases of the junction left unmatched. The CDR3 spans 15 residues. As DNA, the CDR3 is TGTGCCAGCAGCTACCGACAGGGGGTGGGTTCACCCCTCCACTTT. It is translated as CASSYRQGVGSPLHF.

The rearrangement joins TRBV7-9 to TRBJ2-7, with TRBD1 matching 7 bases. Germline CDR1 is SEHNR and CDR2 is FQNEAQ (reference sequence). The trim removed 4 bases at V and 6 bases at J, leaving 9 bases unmatched. CDR3 length equals 14 residues. Written as DNA, the CDR3 is TGTGCCAGCAGCTCAACAGGGGAGTGGATCGAGCAGTACTTC. This gives the protein CASSSTGEWIEQYF.

As to this clone: This specimen includes other DNA sequences encoding the same CDR3. The rearrangement links TRBV28 to TRBJ1-2; 9 nucleotides agree with TRBD1. The CDR3 covers 14 residues. Germline V gene data show CDR1 as MDHEN and CDR2 as SYDVKM. With 5 bases clipped from V and 4 bases from J, the junction kept 5 bases outside the gene matches. CDR3 loop: CASSPGQGGYGYTF. Written as DNA, the CDR3 is TGTGCCAGCAGTCCGGGACAGGGCGGCTATGGCTACACCTTC.

The chain has TRBV19 and TRBJ2-3; possibly TRBD2 for D (5 bases). The germline V gene encodes CDR1 LNHDA and CDR2 SQIVND (reference sequence). Trimming removed 10 bases from V and 2 bases from J, with 16 bases in between. CDR3 length equals 14 residues. In nucleotides, the CDR3 is TGTGCCACCAAGGACTGGGATTACACAGATACGCAGTATTTT. This codes for CATKDWDYTDTQYF.

This clone was detected only once. This chain connects TRBV11-3 to TRBJ1-2; D remains ambiguous. Trimming left V 1 base short and J 2 bases short, with 23 bases between. CDR3 length: 19 residues. The germline V gene encodes CDR1 SGHNT and CDR2 YENEEA. The CDR3 nucleotides read TGTGCCAGCAGCTTAGTTTCCGCGGAGGGTTTAAGGACGAACTATGGCTACACCTTC. Translation: CASSLVSAEGLRTNYGYTF.

J is TRBJ1-1 and V is TRBV4-1; 7 bases align to TRBD1. The trim removed 2 bases at V and 1 base at J, leaving 10 bases unmatched. The CDR3 is made up of 17 amino acids. CDR1 and CDR2 from the germline V gene are MGHRA and YSYEKL. The CDR3 loop reads CASSQQERGHRNTEAFF. CDR3 sequence (DNA): TGCGCCAGCAGCCAACAAGAGAGGGGGCATCGGAACACTGAAGCTTTCTTT.

V is TRBV7-2 and J is TRBJ2-1, with TRBD2 matching over 9 bases. The CDR3 is 17 residues long. V shed 2 bases and J 4 bases; nucleotides not matched to a gene: 9. Germline assignment: CDR1 SGHTA and CDR2 FQGNSA. The CDR3 spells CASSLPPGTSRYNEQFF. CDR3 DNA: TGTGCCAGCAGCTTACCTCCCGGGACTAGCCGATACAATGAGCAGTTCTTC. The variable domain in full, with the rest retrieved from reference TRBV7-2 and TRBJ2-1, is GAGVSQSPSNKVTEKGKDVELRCDPISGHTALYWYRQSLGQGLEFLIYFQGNSAPDKSGLPSDRFSAERTGGSVSTLTIQRTQQEDSAVYLCASSLPPGTSRYNEQFFGPGTRLTVL.

The chain uses TRBV19 and TRBJ2-7, with 8 nucleotides matching TRBD1. Trimming at V came to 5 bases and at J to 1 base, leaving 7 bases not matched to a gene. Germline values: CDR1 LNHDA, CDR2 SQIVND (reference sequence). The CDR3 is 15 amino acids. In DNA, the CDR3 is TGTGCCAGTAGTCCCACAGGGGGTACTTCCTACGAGCAGTACTTC. Translating gives CASSPTGGTSYEQYF.

This clone was seen once. Different DNA sequences within this sample yield the same CDR3. The rearrangement uses TRBV5-1 and TRBJ1-6, with 9 bases matching TRBD1. With 4 bases clipped from V and 8 bases from J, the junction kept 4 bases outside the gene matches. The CDR3 consists of 14 residues. Germline V CDR1 and CDR2: SGHRS, YFSETQ. CDR3 bases: TGCGCCAGCAGCACCGGGGACAGGGATTCACCCCTCCACTTT. Translation: CASSTGDRDSPLHF.

The chain has TRBV6-2 or TRBV6-3 and TRBJ2-7; TRBD1 matches at 7 bases. Germline trimming cut 5 bases from V and 4 bases from J; bases unmatched to any gene: 11. Germline CDR1 and CDR2: MNHEY and SVGEGT. CDR3 length: 15 residues. CDR3 protein: CASSSRQGFVYEQYF. The CDR3 DNA is TGTGCCAGCAGTAGCCGACAGGGATTTGTTTACGAGCAGTACTTC.